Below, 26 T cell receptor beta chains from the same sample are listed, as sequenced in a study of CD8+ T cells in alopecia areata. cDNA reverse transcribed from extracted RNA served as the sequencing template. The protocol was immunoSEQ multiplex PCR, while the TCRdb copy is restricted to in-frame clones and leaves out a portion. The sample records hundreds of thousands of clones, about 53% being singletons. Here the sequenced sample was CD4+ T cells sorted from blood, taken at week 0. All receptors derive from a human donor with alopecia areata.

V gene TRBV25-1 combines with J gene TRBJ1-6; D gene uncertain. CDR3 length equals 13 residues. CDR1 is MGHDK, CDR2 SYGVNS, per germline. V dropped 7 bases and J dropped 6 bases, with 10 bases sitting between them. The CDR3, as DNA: TGTGCCAGCACCGTAACAGTTAATTCACCCCTCCACTTT. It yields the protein CASTVTVNSPLHF.

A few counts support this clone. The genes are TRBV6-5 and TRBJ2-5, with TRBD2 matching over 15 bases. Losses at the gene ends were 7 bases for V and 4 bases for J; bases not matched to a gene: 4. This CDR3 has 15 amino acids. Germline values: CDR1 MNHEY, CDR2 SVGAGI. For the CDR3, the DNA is TGTGCCAGCACCCTGGGACTAGCGGGAGGAGAGACCCAGTACTTC. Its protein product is CASTLGLAGGETQYF.

CDR3 DNA: TGTGCCAGCAGCCGCGCCGGGCAGCTGAACACTGAAGCTTTCTTT. It yields the protein CASSRAGQLNTEAFF. V and J are TRBV7-9 and TRBJ1-1; no firm D call. The V gene lost 5 bases and the J gene lost 0 bases, with 13 bases spanning the gap. Germline loops: CDR1 SEHNR, CDR2 FQNEAQ (reference sequence). CDR3 length: 15 amino acids.

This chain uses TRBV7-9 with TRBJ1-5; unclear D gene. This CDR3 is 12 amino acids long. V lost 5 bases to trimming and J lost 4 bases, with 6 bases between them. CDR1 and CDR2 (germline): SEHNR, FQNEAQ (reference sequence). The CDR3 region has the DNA TGTGCCAGCAGCGGGCAGAATCAGCCCCAGCATTTT. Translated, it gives CASSGQNQPQHF.

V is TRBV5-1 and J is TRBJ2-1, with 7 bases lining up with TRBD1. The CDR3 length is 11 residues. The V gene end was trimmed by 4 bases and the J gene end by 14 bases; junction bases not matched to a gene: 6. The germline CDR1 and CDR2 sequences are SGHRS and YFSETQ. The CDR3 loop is CASSLGQVEFF. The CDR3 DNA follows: TGCGCCAGCAGCCTAGGACAGGTTGAGTTCTTC.

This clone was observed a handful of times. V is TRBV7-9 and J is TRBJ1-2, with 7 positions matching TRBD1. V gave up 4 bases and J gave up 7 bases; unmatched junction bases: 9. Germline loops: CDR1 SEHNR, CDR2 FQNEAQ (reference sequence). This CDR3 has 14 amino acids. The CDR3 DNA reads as TGTGCCAGCAGCTATCCGGGACAGACACCTGGCTACACCTTC. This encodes CASSYPGQTPGYTF. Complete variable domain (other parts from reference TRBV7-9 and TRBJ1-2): DTGVSQNPRHKITKRGQNVTFRCDPISEHNRLYWYRQTLGQGPEFLTYFQNEAQLEKSRLLSDRFSAERPKGSFSTLEIQRTEQGDSAMYLCASSYPGQTPGYTFGSGTRLTVV.

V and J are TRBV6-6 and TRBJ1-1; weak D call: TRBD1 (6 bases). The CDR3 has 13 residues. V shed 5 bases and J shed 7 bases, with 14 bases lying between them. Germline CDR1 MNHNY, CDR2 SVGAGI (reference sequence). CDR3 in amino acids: CASSRTVEGEAFF. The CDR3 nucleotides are TGTGCCAGCAGTAGGACAGTTGAAGGTGAAGCTTTCTTT.

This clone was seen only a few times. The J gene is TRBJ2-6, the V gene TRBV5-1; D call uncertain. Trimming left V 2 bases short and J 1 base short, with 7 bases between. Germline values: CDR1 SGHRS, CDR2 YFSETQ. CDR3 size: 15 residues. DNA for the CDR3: TGCGCCAGCAGCTTTTCCCCGTCTGGGGCCAACGTCCTGACTTTC. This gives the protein CASSFSPSGANVLTF.

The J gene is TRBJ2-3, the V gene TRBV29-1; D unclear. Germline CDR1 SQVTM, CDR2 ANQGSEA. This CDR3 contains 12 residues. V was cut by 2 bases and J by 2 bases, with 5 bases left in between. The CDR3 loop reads CSVEQLTDTQYF. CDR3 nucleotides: TGCAGCGTTGAACAGCTCACAGATACGCAGTATTTT.

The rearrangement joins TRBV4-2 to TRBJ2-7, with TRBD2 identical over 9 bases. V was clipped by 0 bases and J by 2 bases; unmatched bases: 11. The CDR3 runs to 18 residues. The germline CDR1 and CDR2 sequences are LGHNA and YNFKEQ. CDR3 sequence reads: CASSQDRASGTSTYEQYF. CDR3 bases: TGTGCCAGCAGCCAAGATCGGGCTAGCGGGACCAGTACCTACGAGCAGTACTTC.

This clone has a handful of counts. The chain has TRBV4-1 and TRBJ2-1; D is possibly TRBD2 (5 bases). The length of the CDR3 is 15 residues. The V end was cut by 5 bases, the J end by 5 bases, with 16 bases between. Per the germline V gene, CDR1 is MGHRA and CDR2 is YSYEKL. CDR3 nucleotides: TGCGCCAGCAGCTCACTAGTTCTAACCAACAATGAGCAGTTCTTC. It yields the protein CASSSLVLTNNEQFF.

The CDR3 DNA follows: TGTGCCTGGACAGACAAAAGCAGGGACAGTGACTCCTACGAGCAGTACTTC. It encodes CAWTDKSRDSDSYEQYF. The chain employs TRBV30 and TRBJ2-7; 7 positions match TRBD1. Germline-derived CDR1 and CDR2 are GTSNPN and SVGIG (reference sequence). Unmatched junction bases numbered 15, after V lost 4 bases and J lost 0 bases. The CDR3 consists of 17 residues.

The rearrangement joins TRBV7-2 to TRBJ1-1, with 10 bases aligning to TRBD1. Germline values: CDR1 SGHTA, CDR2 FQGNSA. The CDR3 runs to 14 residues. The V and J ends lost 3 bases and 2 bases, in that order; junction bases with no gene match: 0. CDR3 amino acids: CASSLTGGNTEAFF. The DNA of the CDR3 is TGTGCCAGCAGCTTGACAGGGGGCAACACTGAAGCTTTCTTT. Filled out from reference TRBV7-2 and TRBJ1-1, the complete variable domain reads GAGVSQSPSNKVTEKGKDVELRCDPISGHTALYWYRQSLGQGLEFLIYFQGNSAPDKSGLPSDRFSAERTGGSVSTLTIQRTQQEDSAVYLCASSLTGGNTEAFFGQGTRLTVV.

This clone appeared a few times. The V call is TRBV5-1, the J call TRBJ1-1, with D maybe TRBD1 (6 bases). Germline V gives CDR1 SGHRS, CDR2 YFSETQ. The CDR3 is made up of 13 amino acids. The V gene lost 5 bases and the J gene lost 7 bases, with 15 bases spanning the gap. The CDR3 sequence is CASRPRGEGEAFF. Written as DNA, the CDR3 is TGCGCCAGCAGGCCCAGGGGCGAGGGTGAAGCTTTCTTT.

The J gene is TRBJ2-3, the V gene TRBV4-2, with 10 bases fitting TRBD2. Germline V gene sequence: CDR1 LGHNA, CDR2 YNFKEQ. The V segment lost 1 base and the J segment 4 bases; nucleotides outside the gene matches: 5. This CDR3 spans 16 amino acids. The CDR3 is CASSQVTSGGADTQYF. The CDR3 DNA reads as TGTGCCAGCAGCCAAGTTACAAGCGGGGGGGCAGATACGCAGTATTTT.

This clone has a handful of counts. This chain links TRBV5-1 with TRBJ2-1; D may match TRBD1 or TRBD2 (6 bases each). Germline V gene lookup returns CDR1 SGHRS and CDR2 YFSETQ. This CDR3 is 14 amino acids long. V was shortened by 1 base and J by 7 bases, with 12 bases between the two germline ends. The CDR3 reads CASSLLTGRNEQFF. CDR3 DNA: TGCGCCAGCAGCTTGTTAACAGGGAGGAATGAGCAGTTCTTC.

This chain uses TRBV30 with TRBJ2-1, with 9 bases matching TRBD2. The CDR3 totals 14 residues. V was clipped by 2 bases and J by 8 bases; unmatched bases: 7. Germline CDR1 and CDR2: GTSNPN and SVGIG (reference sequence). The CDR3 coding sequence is TGTGCCTGGAGTCGTAGCGGGAGTCCTGATGAGCAGTTCTTC. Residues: CAWSRSGSPDEQFF.

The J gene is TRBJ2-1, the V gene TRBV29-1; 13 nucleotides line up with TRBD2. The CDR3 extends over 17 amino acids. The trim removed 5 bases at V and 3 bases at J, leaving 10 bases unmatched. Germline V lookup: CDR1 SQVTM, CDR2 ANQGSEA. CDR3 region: CSVRRGLAGARYNEQFF. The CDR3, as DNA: TGCAGCGTTCGTAGAGGACTAGCGGGAGCTCGCTACAATGAGCAGTTCTTC.

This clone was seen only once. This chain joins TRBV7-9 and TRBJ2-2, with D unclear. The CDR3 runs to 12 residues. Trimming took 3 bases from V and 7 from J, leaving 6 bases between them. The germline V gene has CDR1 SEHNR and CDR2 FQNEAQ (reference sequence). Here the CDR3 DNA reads TGTGCCAGCAGCTTCGAGAGCGGGGAGCTGTTTTTT. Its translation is CASSFESGELFF.

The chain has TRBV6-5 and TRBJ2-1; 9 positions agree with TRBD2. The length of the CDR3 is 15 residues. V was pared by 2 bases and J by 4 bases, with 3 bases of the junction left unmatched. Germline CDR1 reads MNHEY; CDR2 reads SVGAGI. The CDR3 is CASSYRLAGYNEQFF. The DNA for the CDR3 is TGTGCCAGCAGTTACAGGCTAGCGGGGTACAATGAGCAGTTCTTC.

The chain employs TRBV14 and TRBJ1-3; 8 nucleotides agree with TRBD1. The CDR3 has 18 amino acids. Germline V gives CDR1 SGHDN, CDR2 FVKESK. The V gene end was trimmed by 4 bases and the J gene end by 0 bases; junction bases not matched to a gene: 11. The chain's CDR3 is CASSRNYPRGLSGNTIYF. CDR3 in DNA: TGTGCCAGCAGCCGGAACTACCCCAGGGGGCTCTCTGGAAACACCATATATTTT.

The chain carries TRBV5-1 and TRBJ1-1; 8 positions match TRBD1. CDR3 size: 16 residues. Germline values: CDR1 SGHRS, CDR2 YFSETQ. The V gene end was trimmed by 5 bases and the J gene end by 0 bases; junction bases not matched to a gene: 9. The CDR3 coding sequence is TGCGCCAGCAGACTGGGACAGGCCCTCATGAACACTGAAGCTTTCTTT. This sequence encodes CASRLGQALMNTEAFF.

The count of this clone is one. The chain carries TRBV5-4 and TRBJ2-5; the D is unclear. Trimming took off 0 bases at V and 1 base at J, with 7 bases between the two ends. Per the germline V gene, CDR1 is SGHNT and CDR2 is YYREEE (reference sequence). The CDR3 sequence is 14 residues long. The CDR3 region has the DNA TGTGCCAGCAGCTTGGTAGGGTCCCAAGAGACCCAGTACTTC. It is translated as CASSLVGSQETQYF. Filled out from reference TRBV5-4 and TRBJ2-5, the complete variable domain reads ETGVTQSPTHLIKTRGQQVTLRCSSQSGHNTVSWYQQALGQGPQFIFQYYREEENGRGNFPPRFSGLQFPNYSSELNVNALELDDSALYLCASSLVGSQETQYFGPGTRLLVL.

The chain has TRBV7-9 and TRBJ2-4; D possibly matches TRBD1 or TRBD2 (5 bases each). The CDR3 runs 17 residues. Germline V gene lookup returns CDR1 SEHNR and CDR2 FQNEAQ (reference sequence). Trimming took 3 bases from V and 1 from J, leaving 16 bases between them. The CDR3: CASSFPRGSGAKNIQYF. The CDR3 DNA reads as TGTGCCAGCAGCTTCCCGAGGGGAAGTGGGGCCAAAAACATTCAGTACTTC.

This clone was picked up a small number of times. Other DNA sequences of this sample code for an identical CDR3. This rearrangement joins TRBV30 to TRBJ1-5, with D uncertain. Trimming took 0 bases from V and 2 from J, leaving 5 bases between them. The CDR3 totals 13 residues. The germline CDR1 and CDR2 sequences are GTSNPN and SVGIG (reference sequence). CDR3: CAWSVQGNQPQHF. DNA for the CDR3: TGTGCCTGGAGTGTACAAGGCAATCAGCCCCAGCATTTT. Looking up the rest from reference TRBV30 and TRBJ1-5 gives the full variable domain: SQTIHQWPATLVQPVGSPLSLECTVEGTSNPNLYWYRQAAGRGLQLLFYSVGIGQISSEVPQNLSASRPQDRQFILSSKKLLLSDSGFYLCAWSVQGNQPQHFGDGTRLSIL.

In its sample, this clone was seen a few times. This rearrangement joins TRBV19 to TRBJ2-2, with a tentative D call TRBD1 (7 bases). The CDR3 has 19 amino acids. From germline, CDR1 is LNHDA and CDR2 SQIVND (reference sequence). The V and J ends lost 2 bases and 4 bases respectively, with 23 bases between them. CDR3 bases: TGTGCCAGTAGTATAAGTGGTGGAGGGGGCACAAGATCCACCGGGGAGCTGTTTTTT. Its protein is CASSISGGGGTRSTGELFF. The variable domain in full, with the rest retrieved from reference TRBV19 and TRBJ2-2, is DGGITQSPKYLFRKEGQNVTLSCEQNLNHDAMYWYRQDPGQGLRLIYYSQIVNDFQKGDIAEGYSVSREKKESFPLTVTSAQKNPTAFYLCASSISGGGGTRSTGELFFGEGSRLTVL.